Described below is a single T cell receptor (beta chain) sequence and its context. Its antigen is currently unknown. The data belong to a study of cytomegalovirus exposure and HLA in healthy donors. Data came from immunoSEQ multiplex PCR; TCRdb stores just in-frame clones and leaves some out. Seen here are approximately 98,000 clones, nearly 97% observed once, and the top ten hold 0.67%. V lost 4 bases and J lost 7, with 8 bases in between. Germline assignment: CDR1 SGHDT and CDR2 YYEEEE. The CDR3 runs 11 residues. Study-wide findings and caveats: Most TCRs appeared rarely, but some public TCRs recurred in many donors.

The J gene is TRBJ1-1, the V gene TRBV5-6; no definite D call. The receptor was isolated from a young woman in good health and CMV-seronegative. Sequencing was done on a sample of PBMCs. CDR3: CASSRTVEAFF. As DNA, the CDR3 is TGTGCCAGCAGCAGAACAGTTGAAGCTTTCTTT.